This T cell receptor (beta chain) stems from a study of cytomegalovirus exposure and HLA in healthy donors. Only in-frame clones appear in the TCRdb table, and some are missing; sequencing was by immunoSEQ multiplex PCR. The sample consists of 150,000 to 200,000 clones, approximately 85% of them appearing once. CDR1 and CDR2 from the germline V gene are LGHNT and FRNRAP. The CDR3 is made up of 15 amino acids. Trimming left V 0 bases short and J 0 bases short, with 8 bases between. Worth noting for this clone: Its cognate antigen is unknown.

Study-wide results and limits: In vitro experiments confirmed that three CMV-associated chains were specific for CMV antigens. Most TCR sequences showed up rarely, but some public TCRs showed up in many donors. Altogether, more than 150 TCR beta chains were recorded as cytomegalovirus-associated.

The source of this sequence is a woman under 30 in good health and CMV-seronegative. The chain recombines TRBV12-5 with TRBJ1-2, with D unclear. Sequenced sample: PBMCs. The CDR3 region is CASGLVRDSNYGYTF. In DNA form, the CDR3 reads TGTGCTAGTGGTTTGGTACGGGATTCTAACTATGGCTACACCTTC.